This TCR beta chain was captured by sequencing in a study of T cells in tuberculosis. Study overall: In South Africa, adults with active tuberculosis were compared with IGRA-negative and latently infected IGRA-positive adolescents. Study conclusions and caveats: The TCR-beta difference was not significant; alpha differences partly reflected length. Smaller distances to GMM-specific TCRs suggested their expansion in active tuberculosis. Classification accuracy was about 90% (AUROC 0.7 to 0.9) with the GMM-specific repertoire.

Repertoires were generated with immunoSEQ multiplex PCR, while TCRdb's copy carries only in-frame clones and drops some. Counted here are about 40,000 clones, approximately 94% occurring once; the ten biggest clones make up 9% to 13%. Note on this clone: Its target is unknown.

The clonotype was recovered from a donor under 30 with latent tuberculosis or without tuberculosis infection. Some clones in this sample may be carry-over from other donors' samples. The specimen was PBMCs.

The CDR3 nucleotides are TGCGCCAGCAGCGGCCCCGGGACAGACTCCTACGAGCAGTACTTC. Translating gives CASSGPGTDSYEQYF. The rearrangement joins TRBV5-1 to TRBJ2-7, with 7 bases identical to TRBD1. V lost 4 bases and J lost 0; bases outside the gene matches: 7. CDR1 is SGHRS, CDR2 YFSETQ, per germline. The CDR3 runs to 15 residues.